This T cell receptor beta chain was sequenced for a study of blood T cell repertoires in COVID-19. As for the study in general: Samples came from the United States, Italy and Spain, spanning acute and convalescent COVID-19. From T cells, B-cell-depleted T cells, or PBMCs came the material, which was cDNA or gDNA.

Authors' processing steps: Amplification of reference gene primers was used by the study to estimate nucleated cell counts. The protocol was immunoSEQ multiplex PCR, while the TCRdb copy is restricted to in-frame clones and leaves out a portion. From that table come the V and J calls and clone size; the DNA was used to work out D and trimming. Of about 71,000 clones listed, 90% were seen once; the top ten hold just over 5%. Between the trimmed V and J ends, which lost 6 bases and 5 bases, there was a span of 13 bases. This CDR3 is 13 amino acids long. The receptor was isolated from a woman aged 18-30 years with acute or convalescent COVID-19. The rearrangement uses TRBV12-3 or TRBV12-4 and TRBJ1-2; tentatively, D is TRBD1 (5 bases). The sequenced material came from peripheral blood. The CDR3 loop is CASSPDRAYGYTF. CDR3 DNA: TGTGCCAGCAGCCCCGACAGAGCGTATGGCTACACCTTC.